The 22 T cell receptor beta chains in this list originate from one sample, sequenced in a study of blood T cell repertoires in COVID-19. The repertoire was sequenced with immunoSEQ multiplex PCR; TCRdb's copy has only in-frame clones and lacks some. The sample yields 250,000 to 350,000 clones, approximately 84% seen once. What was sequenced was peripheral blood. The receptors were sampled from a human donor with COVID-19, enrolled during active disease. The donor label of this sample is uncertain.

This clone was detected only once. The V gene is TRBV5-1, the J gene TRBJ2-7, with 7 bases that match TRBD2. CDR1 and CDR2 (germline): SGHRS, YFSETQ. The CDR3 contains 16 residues. Losses at the gene ends were 3 bases for V and 0 bases for J; bases not matched to a gene: 9. The CDR3 bases are TGCGCCAGCAGCTCGGGGGACTACAAAAGCTCCTACGAGCAGTACTTC. Translating it yields CASSSGDYKSSYEQYF.

The CDR3 region has the DNA TGTGCCAGCAGCGTAGGGAGGGGCTCCTACAATGAGCAGTTCTTC. It specifies CASSVGRGSYNEQFF. J is TRBJ2-1 and V is TRBV9, with a tentative D call TRBD2 (6 bases). The V end was cut by 0 bases, the J end by 0 bases, with 7 bases between. CDR1 SGDLS and CDR2 YYNGEE come from the germline V gene. This CDR3 spans 15 amino acids. The full variable domain, its missing parts supplied by reference TRBV9 and TRBJ2-1, is DSGVTQTPKHLITATGQRVTLRCSPRSGDLSVYWYQQSLDQGLQFLIQYYNGEERAKGNILERFSAQQFPDLHSELNLSSLELGDSALYFCASSVGRGSYNEQFFGPGTRLTVL.

The CDR3 nucleotides are TGTGCCAGCCGACAGCTGAACACTGAAGCTTTCTTT. Translating gives CASRQLNTEAFF. The rearrangement links TRBV6-5 to TRBJ1-1; possibly TRBD1 for D (5 bases). CDR3 length equals 12 residues. Germline V gene data show CDR1 as MNHEY and CDR2 as SVGAGI. V lost 8 bases, J lost 0 bases, and 7 bases lay in between.

This clone was observed once. This chain uses TRBV30 with TRBJ1-4; 8 bases are shared with TRBD1. This CDR3 region has 14 residues. Germline V gene data show CDR1 as GTSNPN and CDR2 as SVGIG (reference sequence). The trim removed 3 bases at V and 3 bases at J, leaving 3 bases unmatched. The CDR3 nucleotides read TGTGCCTGGAGCGACAGGGGCCCTAATGAAAAACTGTTTTTT. It specifies CAWSDRGPNEKLFF.

This clone appeared once. The chain combines TRBV7-3 with TRBJ1-2; D is possibly TRBD1 (6 bases). Germline CDR1 reads SGHTA; CDR2 reads FQGTGA. The CDR3 spans 17 residues. V lost 0 bases and J 9 bases, leaving 23 bases between the germline ends. CDR3 protein: CASSLTPGEQGGSSYTF. CDR3 bases: TGTGCCAGCAGCTTAACTCCAGGGGAACAGGGTGGGTCCAGCTACACCTTC.

Note on this clone: Additional DNA sequences in this sample encode the identical CDR3. V is TRBV29-1 and J is TRBJ2-7; maybe TRBD1 (5 bases). V was trimmed by 1 base and J by 5 bases, leaving 9 bases between them. The CDR3 loop spans 12 amino acids. Germline CDR1 SQVTM, CDR2 ANQGSEA. CDR3 bases: TGCAGCGTTGAAGTTCAAGGGGACGAGCAGTACTTC. Translation: CSVEVQGDEQYF.

The V call is TRBV7-9, the J call TRBJ1-1, with TRBD1 as a possible D gene (5 bases). The CDR3 runs 15 residues. Germline V gene lookup returns CDR1 SEHNR and CDR2 FQNEAQ (reference sequence). The V end lost 4 bases, the J end lost 3 bases, and 15 bases lay between the germline ends. This CDR3 reads CASSSGRTPHTEAFF. The DNA for the CDR3 is TGTGCCAGCAGCTCCGGACGGACACCGCACACTGAAGCTTTCTTT.

V and J are TRBV30 and TRBJ2-7, with no clear D. V gave up 0 bases and J gave up 2 bases, with 5 bases separating them. The V gene's germline CDR1 is GTSNPN and CDR2 SVGIG (reference sequence). This CDR3 has 12 amino acids. As DNA, the CDR3 is TGTGCCTGGAGTGTATCCGCCTACGAGCAGTACTTC. Translated, it gives CAWSVSAYEQYF.

V gene TRBV3-1 (or the pseudogene TRBV3-2) combines with J gene TRBJ2-2; 7 nucleotides line up with TRBD1. V shed 5 bases and J 1 base; nucleotides not matched to a gene: 7. This CDR3 contains 16 residues. CDR1 and CDR2 from the germline V gene are LGHDT and YNNKEL (reference sequence). The CDR3 region is CASSAQGSVNTGELFF. The CDR3 DNA follows: TGTGCCAGCAGCGCACAGGGGTCCGTGAACACCGGGGAGCTGTTTTTT.

The genes are TRBV6-5 and TRBJ1-5; possible D gene TRBD1, 5 bases. The V and J ends lost 4 bases and 3 bases respectively, with 7 bases between them. Germline V gene lookup returns CDR1 MNHEY and CDR2 SVGAGI. The CDR3 sequence is 13 residues long. CDR3 sequence reads: CASSWGLNQPQHF. In DNA form, the CDR3 reads TGTGCCAGCAGTTGGGGCCTCAATCAGCCCCAGCATTTT.

The genes are TRBV2 and TRBJ2-3; tentatively, D is TRBD2 (6 bases). With 2 bases removed from V and 8 bases from J, the gap between germline ends came to 11 bases. The CDR3 length is 13 residues. The germline V gene encodes CDR1 SNHLY and CDR2 FYNNEI. The CDR3 sequence is CASSESRGGTQYF. Here the CDR3 DNA reads TGTGCCAGCAGTGAATCACGGGGAGGTACGCAGTATTTT.

The J gene is TRBJ2-7, the V gene TRBV3-1 (or the pseudogene TRBV3-2), with TRBD1 matching 7 bases. CDR3 length: 13 amino acids. Germline trimming cut 6 bases from V and 7 bases from J; bases unmatched to any gene: 9. CDR1 LGHDT and CDR2 YNNKEL come from the germline V gene (reference sequence). The CDR3 nucleotides are TGTGCCAGCAGACCTAACAGGGGTGGGGAGCAGTACTTC. It yields the protein CASRPNRGGEQYF.

The chain links TRBV18 to TRBJ2-2, with 8 positions matching TRBD1. V dropped 3 bases and J dropped 4; count of bases not matched to a gene: 4. This CDR3 is built from 15 residues. Germline loops: CDR1 KGHSH, CDR2 LQKENI. This CDR3 reads CASSPSGQVTGELFF. The CDR3 bases are TGTGCCAGCTCACCTTCGGGACAGGTCACCGGGGAGCTGTTTTTT.

The chain joins TRBV21-1 to TRBJ1-2; the table's D call, TRBD1, was not checked against the DNA. TRBV21-1 is recorded as a pseudogene. CDR3 length equals 15 residues. CDR3 nucleotides: TGTGCCAGCAGCAAAGTCAAGGGGCCGGACTATGGCTACACCTTC. This codes for CASSKVKGPDYGYTF.

This chain uses TRBV6-6 with TRBJ2-7; D remains ambiguous. In germline, CDR1 is MNHNY, CDR2 SVGAGI (reference sequence). V lost 0 bases to trimming and J lost 3 bases, with 12 bases between them. This CDR3 contains 15 residues. CDR3 DNA: TGTGCCAGCAGTTACTCTCGGCAGGTGGGCTACGAGCAGTACTTC. It codes for CASSYSRQVGYEQYF.

This clone was counted between two and nine times. The chain is built from TRBV5-8 and TRBJ2-7; the match to TRBD1 covers 8 bases. This CDR3 spans 15 amino acids. V dropped 0 bases and J dropped 9; count of bases not matched to a gene: 11. Germline lookup yields CDR1 SGHTS and CDR2 YDEGEE. This CDR3 reads CASSLAAGGPLWQYF. The CDR3 DNA reads as TGTGCCAGCAGCTTGGCCGCAGGGGGCCCATTGTGGCAGTACTTC.

This chain joins TRBV19 and TRBJ1-2, with a weak D call TRBD1 (6 bases). Germline loops: CDR1 LNHDA, CDR2 SQIVND (reference sequence). CDR3 length: 13 amino acids. The V and J ends lost 6 bases and 3 bases respectively, with 11 bases between them. The CDR3 loop reads CASRYREDYGYTF. The CDR3 DNA is TGTGCCAGTAGATACAGGGAAGACTATGGCTACACCTTC.

V and J are TRBV15 and TRBJ2-5, with D perhaps TRBD1 (6 bases). The germline V gene encodes CDR1 LNHNV and CDR2 YYDKDF (reference sequence). The germline V and J ends were trimmed by 0 bases and 5 bases, with 7 bases remaining between them. CDR3 length: 13 amino acids. CDR3 coding DNA: TGTGCCACCAGCAGAGATCAGGGGGAGACCCAGTACTTC. Protein product: CATSRDQGETQYF.

The rearrangement uses TRBV25-1 and TRBJ1-1; D is unresolved. The CDR3 extends over 12 amino acids. The germline V gene encodes CDR1 MGHDK and CDR2 SYGVNS. Between the trimmed V and J ends, which lost 3 bases and 10 bases, there was a span of 12 bases. This CDR3 is CASSEARGRAFF. CDR3 DNA sequence: TGTGCCAGCAGTGAGGCACGAGGGAGAGCTTTCTTT.

This clone has just one count. The CDR3 loop reads CASSPWGGDGYTF. CDR3 coding DNA: TGTGCCAGCAGTCCGTGGGGGGGTGATGGCTACACCTTC. V and J are TRBV27 and TRBJ1-2, with D maybe TRBD1 (5 bases). Germline values: CDR1 MNHEY, CDR2 SMNVEV (reference sequence). Deletions cut 5 bases from V and 6 bases from J, with 13 bases between. The CDR3 loop spans 13 amino acids.

The rearrangement joins TRBV9 to TRBJ2-1; 14 positions agree with TRBD2. With V trimmed by 3 bases and J by 6 bases, 5 bases remained unmatched. This CDR3 region has 16 residues. CDR1 is SGDLS and CDR2 is YYNGEE in the germline V gene. The CDR3 reads CASSGRLAGGPNEQFF. The DNA for the CDR3 is TGTGCCAGCAGCGGACGACTAGCGGGAGGGCCCAATGAGCAGTTCTTC.

The chain joins TRBV3-1 (or the pseudogene TRBV3-2) to TRBJ2-7; 7 bases fit TRBD1. Looked up from germline, CDR1 is LGHDT and CDR2 is YNNKEL (reference sequence). This CDR3 comprises 14 residues. With 3 bases clipped from V and 3 bases from J, the junction kept 5 bases outside the gene matches. In DNA, the CDR3 is TGTGCCAGCAGCCAGATAGGACAGGACTACGAGCAGTACTTC. Protein: CASSQIGQDYEQYF.